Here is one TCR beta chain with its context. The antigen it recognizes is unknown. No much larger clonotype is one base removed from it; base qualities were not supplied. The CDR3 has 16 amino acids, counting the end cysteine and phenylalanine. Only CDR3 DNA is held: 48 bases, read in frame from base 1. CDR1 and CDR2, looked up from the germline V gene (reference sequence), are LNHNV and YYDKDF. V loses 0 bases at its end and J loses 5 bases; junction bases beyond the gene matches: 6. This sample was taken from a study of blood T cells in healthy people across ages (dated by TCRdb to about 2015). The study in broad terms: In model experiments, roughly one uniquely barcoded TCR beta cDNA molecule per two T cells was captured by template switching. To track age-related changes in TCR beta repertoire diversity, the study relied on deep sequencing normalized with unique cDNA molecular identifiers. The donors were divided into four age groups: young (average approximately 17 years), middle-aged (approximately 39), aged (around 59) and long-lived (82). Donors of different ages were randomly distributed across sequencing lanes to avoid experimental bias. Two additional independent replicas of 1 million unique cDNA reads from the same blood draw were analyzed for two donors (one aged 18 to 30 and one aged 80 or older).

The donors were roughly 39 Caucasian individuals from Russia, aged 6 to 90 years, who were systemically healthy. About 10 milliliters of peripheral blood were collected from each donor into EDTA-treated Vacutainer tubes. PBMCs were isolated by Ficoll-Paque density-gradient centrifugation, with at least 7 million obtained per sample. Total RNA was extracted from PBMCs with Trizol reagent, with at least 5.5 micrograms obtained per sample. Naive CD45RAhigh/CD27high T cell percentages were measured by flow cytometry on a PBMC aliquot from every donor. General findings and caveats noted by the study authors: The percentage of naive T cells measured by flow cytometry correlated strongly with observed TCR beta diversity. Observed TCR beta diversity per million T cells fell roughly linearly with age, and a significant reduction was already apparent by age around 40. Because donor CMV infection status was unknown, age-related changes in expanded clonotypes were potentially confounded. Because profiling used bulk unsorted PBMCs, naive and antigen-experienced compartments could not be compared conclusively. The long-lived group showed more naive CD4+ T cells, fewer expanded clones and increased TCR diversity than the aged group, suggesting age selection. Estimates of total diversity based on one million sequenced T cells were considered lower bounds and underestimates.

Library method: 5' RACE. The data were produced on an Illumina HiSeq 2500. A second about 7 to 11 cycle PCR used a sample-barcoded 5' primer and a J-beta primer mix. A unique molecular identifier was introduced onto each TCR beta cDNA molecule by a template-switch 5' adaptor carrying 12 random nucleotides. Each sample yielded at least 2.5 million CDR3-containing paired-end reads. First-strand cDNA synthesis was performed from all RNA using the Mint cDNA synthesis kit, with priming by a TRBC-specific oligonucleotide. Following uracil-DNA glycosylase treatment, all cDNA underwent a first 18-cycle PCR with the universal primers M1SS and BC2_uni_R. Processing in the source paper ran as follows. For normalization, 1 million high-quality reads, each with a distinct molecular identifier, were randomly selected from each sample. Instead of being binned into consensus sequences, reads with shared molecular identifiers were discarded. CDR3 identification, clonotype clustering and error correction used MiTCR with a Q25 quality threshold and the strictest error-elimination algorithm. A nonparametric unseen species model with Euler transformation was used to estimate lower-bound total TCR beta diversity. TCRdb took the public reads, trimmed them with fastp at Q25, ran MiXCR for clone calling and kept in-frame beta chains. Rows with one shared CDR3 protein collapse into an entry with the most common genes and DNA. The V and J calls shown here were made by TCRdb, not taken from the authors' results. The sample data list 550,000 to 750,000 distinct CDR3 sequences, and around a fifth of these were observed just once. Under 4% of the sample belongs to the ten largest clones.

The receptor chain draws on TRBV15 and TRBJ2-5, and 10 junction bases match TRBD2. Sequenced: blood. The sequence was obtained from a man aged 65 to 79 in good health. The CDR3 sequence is CATSREASGRLETQYF. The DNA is TGTGCCACCAGCAGAGAGGCTAGCGGGAGATTGGAGACCCAGTACTTC. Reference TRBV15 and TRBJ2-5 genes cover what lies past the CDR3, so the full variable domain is DAMVIQNPRYQVTQFGKPVTLSCSQTLNHNVMYWYQQKSSQAPKLLFHYYDKDFNNEADTPDNFQSRRPNTSFCFLDIRSPGLGDTAMYLCATSREASGRLETQYFGPGTRLLVL.